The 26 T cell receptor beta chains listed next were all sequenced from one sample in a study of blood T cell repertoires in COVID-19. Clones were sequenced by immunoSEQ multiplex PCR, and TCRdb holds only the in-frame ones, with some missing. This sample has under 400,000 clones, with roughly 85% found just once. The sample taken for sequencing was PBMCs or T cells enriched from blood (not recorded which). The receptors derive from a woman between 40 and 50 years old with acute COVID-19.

CDR3 sequence: CASSGPTGTSVQDTQYF. The CDR3 DNA sequence: TGTGCCAGCAGCGGCCCCACCGGGACTAGCGTTCAAGATACGCAGTATTTT. This chain links TRBV9 with TRBJ2-3; 10 nucleotides match TRBD2. J was trimmed by 5 bases and V by 3 bases; bases with no gene match: 12. CDR1 and CDR2 from the germline V gene are SGDLS and YYNGEE. This CDR3 region has 17 residues.

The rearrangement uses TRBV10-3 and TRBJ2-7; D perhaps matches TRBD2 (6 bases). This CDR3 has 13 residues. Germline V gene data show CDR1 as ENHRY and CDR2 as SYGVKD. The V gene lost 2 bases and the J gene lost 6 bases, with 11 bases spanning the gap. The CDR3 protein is CAISEPGALEQYF. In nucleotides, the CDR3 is TGTGCCATCAGTGAGCCGGGAGCCCTCGAGCAGTACTTC.

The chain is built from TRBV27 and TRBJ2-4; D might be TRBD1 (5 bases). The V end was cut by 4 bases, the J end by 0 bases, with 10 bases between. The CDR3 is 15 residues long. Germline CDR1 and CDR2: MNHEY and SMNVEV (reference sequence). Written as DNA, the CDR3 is TGTGCCAGCAGTTCAACAGGATTAGCCAAAAACATTCAGTACTTC. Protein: CASSSTGLAKNIQYF.

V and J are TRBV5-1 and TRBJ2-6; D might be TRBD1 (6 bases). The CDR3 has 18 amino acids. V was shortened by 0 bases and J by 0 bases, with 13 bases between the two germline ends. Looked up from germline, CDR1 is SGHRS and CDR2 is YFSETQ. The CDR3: CASSLGQESPSGANVLTF. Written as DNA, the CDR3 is TGCGCCAGCAGCTTGGGACAGGAAAGTCCCTCTGGGGCCAACGTCCTGACTTTC.

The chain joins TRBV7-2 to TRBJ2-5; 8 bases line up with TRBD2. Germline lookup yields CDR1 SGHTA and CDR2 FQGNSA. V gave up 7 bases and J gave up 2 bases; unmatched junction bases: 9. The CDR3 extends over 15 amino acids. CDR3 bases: TGTGCCAGCACGCGATCGGGGGGGCTTCAAGAGACCCAGTACTTC. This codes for CASTRSGGLQETQYF.

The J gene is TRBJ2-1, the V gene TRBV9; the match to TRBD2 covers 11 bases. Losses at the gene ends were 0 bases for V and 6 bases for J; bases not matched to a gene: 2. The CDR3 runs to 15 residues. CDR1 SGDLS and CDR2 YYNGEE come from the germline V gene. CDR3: CASSVGTSGSNEQFF. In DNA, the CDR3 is TGTGCCAGCAGCGTAGGAACTAGCGGGAGCAATGAGCAGTTCTTC.

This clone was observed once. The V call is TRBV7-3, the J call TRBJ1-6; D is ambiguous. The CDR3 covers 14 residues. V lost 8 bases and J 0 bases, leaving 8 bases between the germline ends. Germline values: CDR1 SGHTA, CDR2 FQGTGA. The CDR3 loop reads CASAINSYNSPLHF. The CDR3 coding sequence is TGTGCCAGCGCTATCAACTCCTATAATTCACCCCTCCACTTT.

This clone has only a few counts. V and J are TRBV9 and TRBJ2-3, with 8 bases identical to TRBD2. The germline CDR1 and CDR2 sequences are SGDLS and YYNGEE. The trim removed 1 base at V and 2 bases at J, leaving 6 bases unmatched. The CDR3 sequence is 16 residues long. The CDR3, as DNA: TGTGCCAGCAGCGTATTAGCGGGGCAATTCACAGATACGCAGTATTTT. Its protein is CASSVLAGQFTDTQYF.

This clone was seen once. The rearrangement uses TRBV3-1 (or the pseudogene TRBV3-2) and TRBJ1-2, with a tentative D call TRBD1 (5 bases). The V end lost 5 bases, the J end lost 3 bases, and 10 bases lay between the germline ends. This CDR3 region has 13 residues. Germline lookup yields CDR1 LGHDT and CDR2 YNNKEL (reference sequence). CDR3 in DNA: TGTGCCAGCAGCACCCGGGGGGACTATGGCTACACCTTC. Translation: CASSTRGDYGYTF.

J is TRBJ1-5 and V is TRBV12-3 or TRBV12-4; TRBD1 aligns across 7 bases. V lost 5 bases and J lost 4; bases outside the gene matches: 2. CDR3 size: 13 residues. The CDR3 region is CASSQQGNQPQHF. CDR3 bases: TGTGCCAGCAGTCAACAGGGGAATCAGCCCCAGCATTTT.

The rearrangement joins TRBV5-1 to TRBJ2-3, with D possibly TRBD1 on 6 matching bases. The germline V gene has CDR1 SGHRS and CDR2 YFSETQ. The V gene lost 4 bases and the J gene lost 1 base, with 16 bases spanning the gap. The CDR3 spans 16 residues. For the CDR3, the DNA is TGCGCCAGCAGCGCGGTACAGGGTCCTGGCACAGATACGCAGTATTTT. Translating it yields CASSAVQGPGTDTQYF.

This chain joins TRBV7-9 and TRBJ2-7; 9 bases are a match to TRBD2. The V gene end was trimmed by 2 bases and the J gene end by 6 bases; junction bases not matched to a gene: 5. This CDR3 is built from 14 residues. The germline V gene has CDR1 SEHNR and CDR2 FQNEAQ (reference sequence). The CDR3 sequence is CASSLSAGGLEQYF. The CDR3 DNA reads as TGTGCCAGCAGCTTATCGGCGGGAGGGCTCGAGCAGTACTTC. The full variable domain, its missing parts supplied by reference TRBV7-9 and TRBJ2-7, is DTGVSQNPRHKITKRGQNVTFRCDPISEHNRLYWYRQTLGQGPEFLTYFQNEAQLEKSRLLSDRFSAERPKGSFSTLEIQRTEQGDSAMYLCASSLSAGGLEQYFGPGTRLTVT.

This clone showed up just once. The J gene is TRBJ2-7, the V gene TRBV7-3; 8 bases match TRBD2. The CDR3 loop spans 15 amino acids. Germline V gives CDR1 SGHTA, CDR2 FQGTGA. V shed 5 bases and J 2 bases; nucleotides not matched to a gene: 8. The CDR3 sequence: CASSLGLAGTYEQYF. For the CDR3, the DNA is TGTGCCAGCAGCCTCGGACTAGCTGGTACCTACGAGCAGTACTTC.

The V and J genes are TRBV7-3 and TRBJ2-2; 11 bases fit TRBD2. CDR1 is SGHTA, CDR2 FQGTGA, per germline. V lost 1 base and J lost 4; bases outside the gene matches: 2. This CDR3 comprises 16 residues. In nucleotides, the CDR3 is TGTGCCAGCAGCTTAAGGGGGACTAGCGGCACCGGGGAGCTGTTTTTT. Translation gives CASSLRGTSGTGELFF.

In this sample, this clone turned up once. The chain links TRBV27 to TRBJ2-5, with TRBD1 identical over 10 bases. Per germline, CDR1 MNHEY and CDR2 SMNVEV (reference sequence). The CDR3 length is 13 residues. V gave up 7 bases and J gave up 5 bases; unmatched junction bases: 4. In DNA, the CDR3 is TGTGCCAGCAAGACAGGGGGCCGGGAGACCCAGTACTTC. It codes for CASKTGGRETQYF.

The CDR3 bases are TGTGCAGTCAGGGCGACGGGAGCGAATGAGCAGTACTTC. This encodes CAVRATGANEQYF. The chain recombines TRBV28 with TRBJ2-7; a weak D match, TRBD2 (6 bases). The germline V gene has CDR1 MDHEN and CDR2 SYDVKM. The CDR3 extends over 13 amino acids.

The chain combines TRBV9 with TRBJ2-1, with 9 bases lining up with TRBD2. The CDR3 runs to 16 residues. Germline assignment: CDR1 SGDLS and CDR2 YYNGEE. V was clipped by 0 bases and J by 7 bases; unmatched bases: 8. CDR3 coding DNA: TGTGCCAGCAGCGTAGGGGGTAGCGGGAGCGTGAATGAGCAGTTCTTC. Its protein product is CASSVGGSGSVNEQFF.

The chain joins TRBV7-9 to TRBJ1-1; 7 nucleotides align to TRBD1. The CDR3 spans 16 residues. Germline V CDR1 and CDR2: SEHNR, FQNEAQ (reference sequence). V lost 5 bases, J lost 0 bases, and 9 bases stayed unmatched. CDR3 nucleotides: TGTGCCAGCAGCCTTTTTGCAACAGGGGTGAACACTGAAGCTTTCTTT. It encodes CASSLFATGVNTEAFF.

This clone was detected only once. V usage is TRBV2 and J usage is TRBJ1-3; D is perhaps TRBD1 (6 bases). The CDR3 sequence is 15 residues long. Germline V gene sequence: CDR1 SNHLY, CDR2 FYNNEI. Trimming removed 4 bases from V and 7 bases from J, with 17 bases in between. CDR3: CASSARGGAENTIYF. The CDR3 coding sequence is TGTGCCAGCAGTGCCCGAGGGGGGGCGGAGAACACCATATATTTT. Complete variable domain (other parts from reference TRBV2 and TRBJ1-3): EPEVTQTPSHQVTQMGQEVILRCVPISNHLYFYWYRQILGQKVEFLVSFYNNEISEKSEIFDDQFSVERPDGSNFTLKIRSTKLEDSAMYFCASSARGGAENTIYFGEGSWLTVV.

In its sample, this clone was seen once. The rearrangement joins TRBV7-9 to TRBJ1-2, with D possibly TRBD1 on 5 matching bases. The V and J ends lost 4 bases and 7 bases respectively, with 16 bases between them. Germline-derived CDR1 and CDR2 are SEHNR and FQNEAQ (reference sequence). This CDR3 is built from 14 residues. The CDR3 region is CASSSLVDSFGYTF. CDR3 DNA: TGTGCCAGCAGCTCTTTAGTCGACAGCTTTGGCTACACCTTC.

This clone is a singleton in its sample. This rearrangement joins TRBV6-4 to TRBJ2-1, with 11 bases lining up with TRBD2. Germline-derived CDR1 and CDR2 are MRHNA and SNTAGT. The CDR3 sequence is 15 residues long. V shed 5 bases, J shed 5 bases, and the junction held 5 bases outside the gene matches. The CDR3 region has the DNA TGTGCCAGCAGTAGTAGCGGGGGGGGTAACAATGAGCAGTTCTTC. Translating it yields CASSSSGGGNNEQFF.

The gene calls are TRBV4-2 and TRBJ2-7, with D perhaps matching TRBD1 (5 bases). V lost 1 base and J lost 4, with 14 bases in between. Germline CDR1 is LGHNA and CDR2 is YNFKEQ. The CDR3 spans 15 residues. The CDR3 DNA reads TGTGCCAGCAGCCAAGGGTATGGGGCAGATTACGAGCAGTACTTC. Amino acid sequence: CASSQGYGADYEQYF.

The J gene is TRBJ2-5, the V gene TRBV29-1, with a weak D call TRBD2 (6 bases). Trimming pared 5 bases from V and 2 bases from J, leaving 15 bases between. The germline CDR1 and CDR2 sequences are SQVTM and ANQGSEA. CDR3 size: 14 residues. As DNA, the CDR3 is TGCAGCGTTTTGCGGGGATGGGGACAAGAGACCCAGTACTTC. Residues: CSVLRGWGQETQYF. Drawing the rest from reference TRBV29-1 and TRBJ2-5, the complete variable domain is SAVISQKPSRDICQRGTSLTIQCQVDSQVTMMFWYRQQPGQSLTLIATANQGSEATYESGFVIDKFPISRPNLTFSTLTVSNMSPEDSSIYLCSVLRGWGQETQYFGPGTRLLVL.

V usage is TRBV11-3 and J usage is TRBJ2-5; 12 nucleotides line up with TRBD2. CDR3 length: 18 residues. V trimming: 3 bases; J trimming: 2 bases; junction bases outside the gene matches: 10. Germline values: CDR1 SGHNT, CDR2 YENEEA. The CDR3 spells CASSFDATSGRDQETQYF. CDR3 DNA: TGTGCCAGCAGCTTCGACGCGACTAGCGGGAGAGATCAAGAGACCCAGTACTTC.

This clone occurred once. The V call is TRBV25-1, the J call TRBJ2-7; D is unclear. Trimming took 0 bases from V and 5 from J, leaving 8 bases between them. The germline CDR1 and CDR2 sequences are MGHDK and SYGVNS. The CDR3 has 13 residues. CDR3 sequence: CASSEYYVDEQYF. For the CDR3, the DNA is TGTGCCAGCAGTGAATATTACGTAGACGAGCAGTACTTC.

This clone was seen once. CDR3 nucleotides: TGTGCCAGCAGCTTGGTTAGGTCGGGAACACACATTCAGTACTTC. It is translated as CASSLVRSGTHIQYF. The chain employs TRBV5-5 and TRBJ2-4, with D maybe TRBD2 (5 bases). Looked up from germline, CDR1 is SGHKS and CDR2 is YYEKEE (reference sequence). V was trimmed by 0 bases and J by 8 bases, leaving 15 bases between them. This CDR3 has 15 residues.